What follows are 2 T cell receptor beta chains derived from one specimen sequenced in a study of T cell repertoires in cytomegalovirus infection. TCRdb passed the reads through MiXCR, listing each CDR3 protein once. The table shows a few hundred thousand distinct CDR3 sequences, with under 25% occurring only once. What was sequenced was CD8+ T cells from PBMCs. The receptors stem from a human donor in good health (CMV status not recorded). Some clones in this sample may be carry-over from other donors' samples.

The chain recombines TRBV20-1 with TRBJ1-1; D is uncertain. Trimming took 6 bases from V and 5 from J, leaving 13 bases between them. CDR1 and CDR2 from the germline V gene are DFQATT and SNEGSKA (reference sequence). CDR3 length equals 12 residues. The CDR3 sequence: CSAPLGFTEAFF. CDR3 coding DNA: TGCAGTGCCCCTCTCGGATTTACTGAAGCTTTCTTT.

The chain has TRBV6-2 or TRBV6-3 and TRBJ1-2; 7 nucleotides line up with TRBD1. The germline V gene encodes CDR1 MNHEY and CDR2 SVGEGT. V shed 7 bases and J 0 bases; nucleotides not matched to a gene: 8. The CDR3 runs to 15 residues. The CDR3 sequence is CASTYWTGANYGYTF. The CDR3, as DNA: TGTGCCAGCACGTATTGGACAGGTGCTAACTATGGCTACACCTTC.